This is a list of T cell receptor beta chains from one sample in a study of blood T cell repertoires in COVID-19. The assay was immunoSEQ multiplex PCR, and TCRdb's table has in-frame clones only and misses some. The table has around 230,000 clones, around 87% seen once. The sample comprised PBMCs or T cells enriched from blood (not recorded which). The receptors stem from a woman between 35 and 50 years old with acute COVID-19. Both conserved end residues are part of each CDR3. The D gene is left open where the match is weak. Clone size, where shown, is once, few, many, or a class for clones that have expanded.

>-|TRBJ2-1|TRBV29-1|TRBD1|14
CSAGSGTGYNEQFF
TGCAGCGCCGGATCCGGGACAGGGTACAATGAGCAGTTCTTC
>few|TRBJ1-2|TRBV15|-|16
CATSRERNSPRGGYTF
TGTGCCACCAGCAGAGAACGAAACAGTCCACGTGGGGGCTACACCTTC
>-|TRBJ2-7|TRBV7-9|TRBD1|13
CASKDRDSYEQYF
TGTGCCAGCAAGGACAGGGACTCCTACGAGCAGTACTTC
>-|TRBJ2-3|TRBV29-1|TRBD2|11
CSKSGENTQYF
TGCAGCAAAAGCGGGGAGAATACGCAGTATTTT
>-|TRBJ2-2|TRBV3-1/TRBV3-2|-|18
CASSQDLASSWNTGELFF
TGTGCCAGCAGCCAAGATCTTGCCTCTAGCTGGAACACCGGGGAGCTGTTTTTT
>-|TRBJ1-2|TRBV5-1|TRBD1|15
CASSWGGQGAYGYTF
TGCGCCAGCAGCTGGGGAGGGCAGGGGGCGTATGGCTACACCTTC
>-|TRBJ2-1|TRBV3-1/TRBV3-2|TRBD2|14
CASSPMGEGNEQFF
TGTGCCAGCAGCCCCATGGGGGAGGGCAATGAGCAGTTCTTC
>few|TRBJ1-2|TRBV4-1|-|16
CASSQARKGLNYGYTF
TGCGCCAGCAGCCAAGCCAGGAAGGGACTTAACTATGGCTACACCTTC
>-|TRBJ2-1|TRBV29-1|-|15
CSVEDLSTGYNEQFF
TGCAGCGTTGAAGATCTGTCGACTGGGTACAATGAGCAGTTCTTC
>-|TRBJ2-3|TRBV7-9|TRBD2|17
CASSLYQREGLTDTQYF
TGTGCCAGCAGCCTTTATCAGCGGGAGGGCCTCACAGATACGCAGTATTTT
>-|TRBJ1-1|TRBV9|TRBD1|14
CASSPGQVGTEAFF
TGTGCCAGCAGCCCGGGACAGGTAGGCACTGAAGCTTTCTTT
>-|TRBJ1-5|TRBV19|-|14
CASSIRGTERPQHF
TGTGCCAGTAGTATTCGGGGTACTGAGAGACCCCAGCATTTT
>-|TRBJ2-1|TRBV5-1|TRBD1|14
CASSRGTGGDEQFF
TGCGCCAGCAGCCGAGGGACAGGGGGCGATGAGCAGTTCTTC
>-|TRBJ2-1|TRBV5-1|-|14
CASSLERLDNEQFF
TGCGCCAGCAGCTTGGAAAGACTCGACAATGAGCAGTTCTTC
>-|TRBJ1-3|TRBV18|-|16
CASSQIREPRGNTIYF
TGTGCCAGCTCGCAGATCCGGGAGCCGCGTGGAAACACCATATATTTT
>-|TRBJ1-2|TRBV27|-|13
CASSWGGRDGYTF
TGTGCCAGCAGTTGGGGGGGCCGGGATGGCTACACCTTC
>-|TRBJ1-5|TRBV19|-|16
CASSIDLDSDNQPQHF
TGTGCCAGTAGTATAGATCTGGACAGCGACAATCAGCCCCAGCATTTT
>-|TRBJ2-7|TRBV9|-|13
CASSLDSSHEQYF
TGTGCCAGCAGCCTTGACAGTTCTCACGAGCAGTACTTC
>-|TRBJ2-5|TRBV19|-|13
CASSIEQQETQYF
TGTGCCAGTAGTATAGAGCAGCAAGAGACCCAGTACTTC
>-|TRBJ1-5|TRBV27|-|16
CASSRGAPYSNQPQHF
TGTGCCAGCAGCCGGGGGGCACCCTATAGCAATCAGCCCCAGCATTTT
>-|TRBJ2-7|TRBV7-6|TRBD1|14
CASSLRDRVYEQYF
TGTGCCAGCAGCTTAAGGGACAGGGTGTACGAGCAGTACTTC
>-|TRBJ2-7|TRBV5-1|TRBD1|16
CASGPYQGAGMYEQYF
TGCGCCAGCGGCCCGTACCAGGGGGCTGGTATGTACGAGCAGTACTTC
>-|TRBJ1-1|TRBV7-9|-|13
CASSLVQGFEAFF
TGTGCCAGCAGCTTAGTACAGGGCTTTGAAGCTTTCTTT
>-|TRBJ2-2|TRBV18|TRBD2|16
CASSTGLAENTGELFF
TGTGCCAGCTCAACGGGACTAGCGGAGAACACCGGGGAGCTGTTTTTT
>-|TRBJ1-2|TRBV2|-|16
CASSEAEGQFNYGYTF
TGTGCCAGCAGTGAAGCGGAAGGACAGTTTAACTATGGCTACACCTTC
>-|TRBJ1-1|TRBV6-4|-|12
CASSDRETEAFF
TGTGCCAGCAGTGACAGGGAGACTGAAGCTTTCTTT
>-|TRBJ1-4|TRBV4-1|-|13
CASSHGGTGKLFF
TGCGCCAGCAGCCATGGGGGGACGGGAAAACTGTTTTTT
>-|TRBJ1-4|TRBV20-1|-|14
CSASTTAHNEKLFF
TGCAGTGCCAGTACCACAGCCCATAATGAAAAACTGTTTTTT
>-|TRBJ2-1|TRBV6-5|-|15
CASRMTDELYNEQFF
TGTGCCAGCAGGATGACAGACGAGCTTTACAATGAGCAGTTCTTC
>-|TRBJ2-7|TRBV10-3|-|13
CAISEGGNYEQYF
TGTGCCATCAGTGAAGGAGGGAACTACGAGCAGTACTTC
>-|TRBJ2-7|TRBV10-2|-|14
CASRGEGFEYEQYF
TGCGCCAGCAGGGGTGAGGGATTTGAATACGAGCAGTACTTC
>once|TRBJ2-1|TRBV11-3|-|17
CASSLVSGPSGDNEQFF
TGTGCCAGCAGCTTAGTCTCGGGCCCCTCGGGGGACAATGAGCAGTTCTTC
>once|TRBJ2-1|TRBV6-1|TRBD2|17
CASSEIVAGGSYNEQFF
TGTGCCAGCAGTGAAATTGTAGCGGGAGGGTCCTACAATGAGCAGTTCTTC
>-|TRBJ1-1|TRBV2|TRBD1|13
CARTGDGYTEAFF
TGTGCCAGAACAGGGGATGGGTACACTGAAGCTTTCTTT
>-|TRBJ2-7|TRBV5-4|-|15
CASSQSPRGVVEQYF
TGTGCCAGCAGCCAGTCGCCTCGCGGTGTGGTGGAGCAGTACTTC
>once|TRBJ2-1|TRBV19|TRBD2|15
CASSAGTSGYNEQFF
TGTGCCAGTAGTGCCGGGACTAGCGGTTACAATGAGCAGTTCTTC
>-|TRBJ2-2|TRBV11-3|-|18
CASSLDRRNDRSSGELFF
TGTGCCAGCAGCTTAGATCGCCGGAACGACAGGTCGTCCGGGGAGCTGTTTTTT